This T cell receptor (beta chain) came from a study of CD8 T cells in ankylosing spondylitis. V trimming: 3 bases; J trimming: 4 bases; junction bases outside the gene matches: 7. Germline V gene data show CDR1 as MDHEN and CDR2 as SYDVKM. This CDR3 region has 15 residues. Notes on the study in general: Peripheral blood held disease-linked clones only at relatively low frequency, and these were CD8+.

Via MiXCR, TCRdb re-called the 5' RACE reads, giving one row per CDR3 protein. The data show fewer than 250,000 distinct CDR3 sequences, over 9.5% seen once. This clonotype was recorded at least ten times. As yet, its antigen is unknown. The chain recombines TRBV28 with TRBJ2-3; 7 bases are a match to TRBD2. This TCR derives from a male donor with ankylosing spondylitis or in good health (not recorded which). Input material: blood, either unsorted or a sorted T cell fraction (not recorded which). CDR3 coding DNA: TGTGCCAGCAGTTTCCTTCTGGGGGGGGCAGATACGCAGTATTTT. Translation gives CASSFLLGGADTQYF.